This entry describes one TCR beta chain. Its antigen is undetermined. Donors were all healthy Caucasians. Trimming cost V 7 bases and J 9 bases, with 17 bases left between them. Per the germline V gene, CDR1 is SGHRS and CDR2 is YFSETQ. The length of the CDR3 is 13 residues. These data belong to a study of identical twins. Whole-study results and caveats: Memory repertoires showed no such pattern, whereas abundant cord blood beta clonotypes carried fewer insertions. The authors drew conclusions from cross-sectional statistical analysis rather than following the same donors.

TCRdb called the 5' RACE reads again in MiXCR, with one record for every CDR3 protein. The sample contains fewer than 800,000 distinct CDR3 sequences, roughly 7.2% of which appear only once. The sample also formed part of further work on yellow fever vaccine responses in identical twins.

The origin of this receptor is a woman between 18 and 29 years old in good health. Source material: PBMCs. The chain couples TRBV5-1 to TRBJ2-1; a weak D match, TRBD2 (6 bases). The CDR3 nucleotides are TGCGCCAGCTCCAGACTAGATACGTCTGAGCAGTTCTTC. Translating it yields CASSRLDTSEQFF.